This T cell receptor beta chain appears in the sequencing data of a study of cytomegalovirus exposure and HLA in healthy donors. Study observations and caveats: A subsequent analysis found that TCR clusters from the first cohort also tended to co-occur in the 90 to 150 validation repertoires, with 90% to 95% of cluster scores above 0. Among the CMV-associated chains, three were confirmed in vitro as specific for CMV antigens. The listing of approximately 160 TCR beta chains classed them as cytomegalovirus-associated.

Regarding this clone: Its antigen is not known.

Assay: immunoSEQ multiplex PCR; the TCRdb copy retains only in-frame clones and omits some. In the table there are under 400,000 clones, 70% to 90% of which are singletons. The V and J ends lost 3 bases and 6 bases respectively, with 9 bases between them. This CDR3 has 13 residues. Looked up from germline, CDR1 is MGHRA and CDR2 is YSYEKL. This TCR came from a woman between 18 and 29 years old in good health and CMV-seronegative. J is TRBJ2-1 and V is TRBV4-1; perhaps TRBD2 as D (5 bases). Sequencing was carried out using PBMCs. The CDR3 is CASSQDSTNEQFF. Written as DNA, the CDR3 is TGCGCCAGCAGCCAGGACTCCACCAATGAGCAGTTCTTC.